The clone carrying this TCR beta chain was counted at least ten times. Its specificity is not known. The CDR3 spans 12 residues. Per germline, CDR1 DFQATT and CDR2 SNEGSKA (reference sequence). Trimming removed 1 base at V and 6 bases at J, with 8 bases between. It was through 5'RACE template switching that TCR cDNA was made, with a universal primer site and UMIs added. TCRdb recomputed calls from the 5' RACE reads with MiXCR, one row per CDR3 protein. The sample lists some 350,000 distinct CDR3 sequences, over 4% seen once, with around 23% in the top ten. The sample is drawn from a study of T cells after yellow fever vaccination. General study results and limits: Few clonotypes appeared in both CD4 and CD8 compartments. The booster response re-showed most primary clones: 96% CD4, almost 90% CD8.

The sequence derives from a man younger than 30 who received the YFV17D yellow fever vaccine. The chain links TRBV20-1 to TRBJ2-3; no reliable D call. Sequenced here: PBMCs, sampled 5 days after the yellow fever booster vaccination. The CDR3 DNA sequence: TGCAGTGCTAGAGGGTCGTGGGATACGCAGTATTTT. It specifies CSARGSWDTQYF.